This T cell receptor beta chain derives from a study of beta chain features in type 1 diabetes. Overall study findings and caveats: Junctions at VDJ sites from type 1 diabetes patients had fewer insertions and more deletions.

The CDR3 has 15 amino acids. J lost 1 base, V lost 1 base, and 2 bases had no gene match. The germline V gene encodes CDR1 LNHNV and CDR2 YYDKDF (reference sequence). Since all of the isolated RNA was reverse transcribed, expressed TCRB transcripts were what got sequenced. Only in-frame clones appear in the TCRdb table, and some are missing; sequencing was by immunoSEQ multiplex PCR. The table includes a few hundred thousand clones, about 20% detected once. In this sample, this clone turned up a few times. Its antigen is unknown. The rearrangement uses TRBV15 and TRBJ1-1, with TRBD1 matching over 8 bases. Sequences were obtained from naive CD4+ T cells from blood. The sequence was obtained from a young woman in good health. CDR3 in amino acids: CATSRGGTGNTEAFF. The DNA of the CDR3 is TGTGCCACCAGCAGAGGGGGGACAGGGAACACTGAAGCTTTCTTT. Full variable domain (rest looked up from reference TRBV15 and TRBJ1-1): DAMVIQNPRYQVTQFGKPVTLSCSQTLNHNVMYWYQQKSSQAPKLLFHYYDKDFNNEADTPDNFQSRRPNTSFCFLDIRSPGLGDTAMYLCATSRGGTGNTEAFFGQGTRLTVV.